Listed here are 20 T cell receptor beta chains from one sample, sequenced in a study of memory CD4+ T cells and cytomegalovirus serostatus. The sort gate was single viable CD3+CD4+CD8-CD45RO+ cells for memory CD4+ T cells. Repertoires were generated with immunoSEQ multiplex PCR, while TCRdb's copy carries only in-frame clones and drops some. Here the sample spans about 75,000 clones, roughly 80% being singletons. Material: memory CD4+ T cells from blood. These receptors were obtained from an adult in good health and CMV-seropositive.

This clone has just one count. The CDR3 DNA reads as TGTGCCAGCAGTGGAGAAACTAACACTGAAGCTTTCTTT. Its protein is CASSGETNTEAFF. This chain links TRBV2 with TRBJ1-1; D gene unclear. This CDR3 is 13 amino acids long. Germline V gene data show CDR1 as SNHLY and CDR2 as FYNNEI. Trimming shortened V by 4 bases and J by 2 bases, and 8 bases separated the two germline ends.

This clone showed up just once. The J gene is TRBJ2-1, the V gene TRBV27, with D maybe TRBD2 (6 bases). Trimming left V 8 bases short and J 1 base short, with 21 bases between. The germline CDR1 and CDR2 sequences are MNHEY and SMNVEV (reference sequence). This CDR3 has 17 residues. The CDR3 DNA reads TGTGCCAGCTCAGCGGGCCCGCCCTCCGGGTCCTACAATGAGCAGTTCTTC. Protein sequence: CASSAGPPSGSYNEQFF.

The chain recombines TRBV5-1 with TRBJ1-4; weak D call: TRBD1 (5 bases). The CDR3 covers 15 residues. Germline V gene sequence: CDR1 SGHRS, CDR2 YFSETQ. The V end lost 1 base, the J end lost 3 bases, and 10 bases lay between the germline ends. The chain's CDR3 is CASSLTAGANEKLFF. The CDR3 DNA reads TGCGCCAGCAGCTTGACGGCGGGGGCTAATGAAAAACTGTTTTTT. The full variable domain, in which reference TRBV5-1 and TRBJ1-4 provide the parts outside the CDR3, is KAGVTQTPRYLIKTRGQQVTLSCSPISGHRSVSWYQQTPGQGLQFLFEYFSETQRNKGNFPGRFSGRQFSNSRSEMNVSTLELGDSALYLCASSLTAGANEKLFFGSGTQLSVL.

V is TRBV4-1 and J is TRBJ2-7; TRBD1 is a possible D gene (6 bases). The CDR3 extends over 18 amino acids. Germline-derived CDR1 and CDR2 are MGHRA and YSYEKL. The germline V and J ends were trimmed by 0 bases and 0 bases, with 18 bases remaining between them. The CDR3 here is CASSQDWGTTGNSYEQYF. The CDR3 region has the DNA TGCGCCAGCAGCCAAGATTGGGGAACTACAGGGAACTCCTACGAGCAGTACTTC.

The chain links TRBV5-1 to TRBJ2-3; no firm D call. Germline CDR1 and CDR2: SGHRS and YFSETQ. The germline V and J ends were trimmed by 7 bases and 0 bases, with 12 bases remaining between them. The CDR3 has 14 amino acids. Here the CDR3 reads CASVLDGSTDTQYF. CDR3 coding DNA: TGCGCCAGCGTTCTGGACGGTAGCACAGATACGCAGTATTTT.

V and J are TRBV19 and TRBJ2-2, with 11 nucleotides matching TRBD1. CDR3 length: 16 residues. Germline V gene lookup returns CDR1 LNHDA and CDR2 SQIVND (reference sequence). V gave up 3 bases and J gave up 5 bases; unmatched junction bases: 5. In DNA form, the CDR3 reads TGTGCCAGTAGTATGACGGGGACAGGGGGTACCGGGGAGCTGTTTTTT. It specifies CASSMTGTGGTGELFF.

This rearrangement joins TRBV7-2 to TRBJ1-3; possibly TRBD1 for D (5 bases). The V end was cut by 1 base, the J end by 0 bases, with 10 bases between. Germline V lookup: CDR1 SGHTA, CDR2 FQGNSA. The CDR3 runs to 16 residues. CDR3 DNA sequence: TGTGCCAGCAGCTTAGAGGACGACAGCTCTGGAAACACCATATATTTT. The encoded protein is CASSLEDDSSGNTIYF. Combining the CDR3 with reference TRBV7-2 and TRBJ1-3 gives the whole variable domain GAGVSQSPSNKVTEKGKDVELRCDPISGHTALYWYRQSLGQGLEFLIYFQGNSAPDKSGLPSDRFSAERTGGSVSTLTIQRTQQEDSAVYLCASSLEDDSSGNTIYFGEGSWLTVV.

This sequence joins TRBV6-5 and TRBJ1-1; D gene unclear. The CDR3 extends over 14 amino acids. The germline V and J ends were trimmed by 6 bases and 5 bases, with 16 bases remaining between them. From germline, CDR1 is MNHEY and CDR2 SVGAGI. The CDR3 loop reads CASSLQRTATEAFF. The CDR3 nucleotides read TGTGCCAGCAGCCTACAGAGAACGGCAACTGAAGCTTTCTTT.

The J gene is TRBJ2-1, the V gene TRBV11-2; 9 positions match TRBD2. The CDR3 contains 15 residues. CDR1 and CDR2 (germline): SGHAT, FQNNGV. Trimming cost V 5 bases and J 4 bases; bases outside gene matches: 6. The CDR3 protein is CASSPSGILYNEQFF. Written as DNA, the CDR3 is TGTGCCAGCAGCCCTAGCGGGATCCTGTACAATGAGCAGTTCTTC.

The rearrangement joins TRBV7-9 to TRBJ1-1; D not certain. This CDR3 is 14 amino acids long. CDR1 and CDR2 (germline): SEHNR, FQNEAQ (reference sequence). V was shortened by 5 bases and J by 4 bases, with 14 bases between the two germline ends. CDR3 nucleotide sequence: TGTGCCAGCAGCCCCTCGGTTGTTGGCACTGAAGCTTTCTTT. The encoded protein is CASSPSVVGTEAFF.

This clone was detected only a few times. The V and J genes are TRBV19 and TRBJ1-1; weak D call: TRBD1 (6 bases). The V gene's germline CDR1 is LNHDA and CDR2 SQIVND (reference sequence). The CDR3 covers 11 residues. Trimming took off 8 bases at V and 11 bases at J, with 15 bases between the two ends. The DNA for the CDR3 is TGTGCCAGTGGACAGTCCGGTGGGGCTTTCTTT. Translation gives CASGQSGGAFF. Supplemented by reference TRBV19 and TRBJ1-1, the full variable domain reads DGGITQSPKYLFRKEGQNVTLSCEQNLNHDAMYWYRQDPGQGLRLIYYSQIVNDFQKGDIAEGYSVSREKKESFPLTVTSAQKNPTAFYLCASGQSGGAFFGQGTRLTVV.

The CDR3 spells CASLAPGQNTEAFF. The CDR3 DNA follows: TGTGCCAGCCTGGCACCGGGACAGAACACTGAAGCTTTCTTT. The chain joins TRBV6-5 to TRBJ1-1, with D possibly matching TRBD1 (6 bases). Germline loops: CDR1 MNHEY, CDR2 SVGAGI. This CDR3 is 14 amino acids long. V was cut by 8 bases and J by 1 base, with 14 bases left in between.

This clone showed up just once. The rearrangement joins TRBV20-1 to TRBJ2-7, with D maybe TRBD2 (5 bases). With 4 bases removed from V and 4 bases from J, the gap between germline ends came to 8 bases. The CDR3 length is 11 residues. Germline-derived CDR1 and CDR2 are DFQATT and SNEGSKA (reference sequence). The CDR3, as DNA: TGCAGTGCTACCCGGGGTTACGAGCAGTACTTC. It yields the protein CSATRGYEQYF.

V and J are TRBV19 and TRBJ1-5; TRBD1 matches 7 bases. The germline CDR1 and CDR2 sequences are LNHDA and SQIVND (reference sequence). CDR3 size: 18 residues. Germline trimming cut 7 bases from V and 0 bases from J; bases unmatched to any gene: 15. The CDR3 protein is CASTYARAGQYSNQPQHF. The DNA for the CDR3 is TGTGCCAGTACCTATGCTCGGGCGGGACAGTATAGCAATCAGCCCCAGCATTTT.

CDR3 coding DNA: TGCGCCAGCAGCCCTCAAAACCCAGGGGGCCACGGGGAGCTGTTTTTT. It encodes CASSPQNPGGHGELFF. The chain has TRBV5-1 and TRBJ2-2, with TRBD1 matching over 8 bases. V lost 4 bases to trimming and J lost 7 bases; unmatched junction nucleotides: 12. Looked up from germline, CDR1 is SGHRS and CDR2 is YFSETQ. This CDR3 contains 16 residues.

By sample share, this clone is medium-sized. The chain couples TRBV10-1 to TRBJ1-1; maybe TRBD1 (6 bases). V lost 3 bases and J lost 5, with 13 bases in between. Germline V gene sequence: CDR1 WNHNN, CDR2 SYGVQD (reference sequence). The CDR3 runs 14 residues. The CDR3 sequence is CASSDHTGSTEAFF. CDR3 nucleotides: TGCGCCAGCAGTGACCACACAGGGAGTACTGAAGCTTTCTTT.

The chain combines TRBV19 with TRBJ1-1; D is perhaps TRBD1 (6 bases). This CDR3 contains 13 residues. V lost 9 bases and J lost 5, with 16 bases in between. Germline V gives CDR1 LNHDA, CDR2 SQIVND (reference sequence). The CDR3 region has the DNA TGTGCCAGCCGGTCACAGGGCGGTACTGAAGCTTTCTTT. It is translated as CASRSQGGTEAFF.

The V and J genes are TRBV28 and TRBJ1-2; D gene unclear. The V end lost 6 bases, the J end lost 6 bases, and 20 bases lay between the germline ends. The germline V gene encodes CDR1 MDHEN and CDR2 SYDVKM. This CDR3 region has 15 residues. The CDR3 reads CASSPNPPGGDGYTF. CDR3 coding DNA: TGTGCCAGCAGCCCAAATCCTCCGGGCGGGGATGGCTACACCTTC.

The rearrangement uses TRBV29-1 and TRBJ2-5, with 9 bases matching TRBD1. Trimming took 5 bases from V and 6 from J; bases not matched to a gene: 4. Germline lookup yields CDR1 SQVTM and CDR2 ANQGSEA. The CDR3 runs to 12 residues. This CDR3 reads CSVLGQGQTQYF. CDR3 nucleotides: TGCAGCGTTTTGGGACAGGGACAGACCCAGTACTTC.

The chain uses TRBV28 and TRBJ2-3; D remains unclear. There are 11 residues in the CDR3. The V and J ends lost 6 bases and 2 bases respectively, with 3 bases between them. Germline assignment: CDR1 MDHEN and CDR2 SYDVKM. The CDR3, as DNA: TGTGCCAGCAGGTACACAGATACGCAGTATTTT. Translation gives CASRYTDTQYF.